The 15 T cell receptor beta chains reported below all come from one sample, sequenced in a study of preoperative IRX-2 immunotherapy in early breast cancer. TCRdb keeps only in-frame clones here, not all; method: immunoSEQ multiplex PCR. The sample has about 98,000 clones; about nine tenths are singletons. Treatment specified: preoperative locoregional IRX-2 cytokine immunotherapy. This specimen was tumor tissue, taken after IRX-2 immunotherapy. These receptors all come from a human donor with breast cancer.

In this sample, this clone turned up a few times. The CDR3 protein is CSVEEGSSNTGELFF. CDR3 sequence (DNA): TGCAGCGTTGAAGAAGGCAGTTCGAACACCGGGGAGCTGTTTTTT. The chain couples TRBV29-1 to TRBJ2-2; D is unclear. In germline, CDR1 is SQVTM, CDR2 ANQGSEA. V was shortened by 0 bases and J by 0 bases, with 8 bases between the two germline ends. The CDR3 loop spans 15 amino acids.

The chain carries TRBV6-8 and TRBJ1-5; D is unclear. CDR1 and CDR2 (germline): MNHGY, SAAAGT. The CDR3 totals 14 residues. The germline V and J ends were trimmed by 6 bases and 0 bases, with 9 bases remaining between them. Written as DNA, the CDR3 is TGTGCCAGCAGGAGAGAAAATAGCAATCAGCCCCAGCATTTT. Its translation is CASRRENSNQPQHF.

The V call is TRBV28, the J call TRBJ1-2; 7 bases agree with TRBD1. Germline V gives CDR1 MDHEN, CDR2 SYDVKM. The CDR3 covers 12 residues. V lost 5 bases, J lost 3 bases, and 0 bases stayed unmatched. Written as DNA, the CDR3 is TGTGCCAGCAGTCAGGGGGACTATGGCTACACCTTC. It is translated as CASSQGDYGYTF.

The V and J genes are TRBV7-7 and TRBJ2-4, with a possible D match to TRBD1 (6 bases). The CDR3 is 19 amino acids. The germline gives CDR1 SSHAT, CDR2 FNYEAQ (reference sequence). V dropped 5 bases and J dropped 2 bases, with 25 bases sitting between them. Written as DNA, the CDR3 is TGTGCCAGCAGCCAAACCCCAAAATGGACAGAACGAACCAAAAACATTCAGTACTTC. This gives the protein CASSQTPKWTERTKNIQYF. Based on the CDR3 plus reference TRBV7-7 and TRBJ2-4, the full variable domain is GAGVSQSPRYKVTKRGQDVTLRCDPISSHATLYWYQQALGQGPEFLTYFNYEAQPDKSGLPSDRFSAERPEGSISTLTIQRTEQRDSAMYRCASSQTPKWTERTKNIQYFGAGTRLSVL.

J is TRBJ1-2 and V is TRBV5-1; 9 nucleotides align to TRBD1. CDR3 length: 14 amino acids. Germline assignment: CDR1 SGHRS and CDR2 YFSETQ. The ends lost 1 base at V and 8 bases at J; junction bases unmatched: 6. Here the CDR3 reads CASSLLQGARGYTF. Here the CDR3 DNA reads TGCGCCAGCAGCTTGCTACAGGGGGCGCGGGGCTACACCTTC. The full variable domain, rest sourced from reference TRBV5-1 and TRBJ1-2, is KAGVTQTPRYLIKTRGQQVTLSCSPISGHRSVSWYQQTPGQGLQFLFEYFSETQRNKGNFPGRFSGRQFSNSRSEMNVSTLELGDSALYLCASSLLQGARGYTFGSGTRLTVV.

The chain couples TRBV14 to TRBJ2-5; the match to TRBD1 covers 9 bases. The germline gives CDR1 SGHDN, CDR2 FVKESK. The CDR3 consists of 16 residues. With V trimmed by 2 bases and J by 5 bases, 9 bases remained unmatched. In nucleotides, the CDR3 is TGTGCCAGCAGCCAACGTACAGGGGGCAGGCGGGAGACCCAGTACTTC. It codes for CASSQRTGGRRETQYF.

The V gene is TRBV28, the J gene TRBJ1-4; D not resolved. This CDR3 spans 14 amino acids. In germline, CDR1 is MDHEN, CDR2 SYDVKM. V gave up 3 bases and J gave up 7 bases, with 12 bases separating them. The CDR3 sequence is CASSFSGIGEKLFF. The DNA of the CDR3 is TGTGCCAGCAGTTTTTCCGGGATAGGTGAAAAACTGTTTTTT.

The gene calls are TRBV12-5 and TRBJ2-7; D might be TRBD1 or TRBD2, each matching 5 bases. The germline CDR1 and CDR2 sequences are LGHNT and FRNRAP. There are 15 residues in the CDR3. V dropped 5 bases and J dropped 5 bases, with 19 bases sitting between them. The CDR3: CASGPVRGRAHEQYF. In DNA, the CDR3 is TGTGCTAGTGGTCCGGTACGGGGCAGGGCCCACGAGCAGTACTTC.

The chain couples TRBV19 to TRBJ1-4; 9 bases map to TRBD1. Per germline, CDR1 LNHDA and CDR2 SQIVND (reference sequence). The CDR3 totals 15 residues. The J segment lost 8 bases and the V segment lost 3 bases, leaving 7 bases of the junction unmatched. The DNA of the CDR3 is TGTGCCAGTAGTATGGTCGGGACAGGGAACGAAAAACTGTTTTTT. Encoded protein: CASSMVGTGNEKLFF.

This clone was picked up one time. The rearrangement joins TRBV19 to TRBJ1-2; TRBD1 matches at 9 bases. This CDR3 contains 15 residues. Germline V lookup: CDR1 LNHDA, CDR2 SQIVND (reference sequence). Germline trimming cut 4 bases from V and 5 bases from J; bases unmatched to any gene: 8. This chain's CDR3 is CASSRTTGTGYGYTF. CDR3 sequence (DNA): TGTGCCAGTAGTAGAACCACCGGGACAGGGTATGGCTACACCTTC. The full variable domain, in which reference TRBV19 and TRBJ1-2 provide the parts outside the CDR3, is DGGITQSPKYLFRKEGQNVTLSCEQNLNHDAMYWYRQDPGQGLRLIYYSQIVNDFQKGDIAEGYSVSREKKESFPLTVTSAQKNPTAFYLCASSRTTGTGYGYTFGSGTRLTVV.

The chain recombines TRBV5-1 with TRBJ1-3; 7 bases line up with TRBD1. Germline V gene sequence: CDR1 SGHRS, CDR2 YFSETQ. The CDR3 runs 16 residues. V lost 2 bases, J lost 0 bases, and 5 bases stayed unmatched. CDR3 amino acids: CASSFTGTDSGNTIYF. The CDR3 DNA follows: TGCGCCAGCAGCTTTACCGGGACAGACTCTGGAAACACCATATATTTT.

V and J are TRBV5-1 and TRBJ2-3, with a possible D match to TRBD2 (5 bases). V was cut by 0 bases and J by 2 bases, with 10 bases left in between. The V gene's germline CDR1 is SGHRS and CDR2 YFSETQ. This CDR3 has 15 amino acids. In DNA, the CDR3 is TGCGCCAGCAGCTTGGTTAGCGCTGACACAGATACGCAGTATTTT. Amino acids: CASSLVSADTDTQYF.

The V call is TRBV29-1, the J call TRBJ1-1, with TRBD1 matching 8 bases. Germline values: CDR1 SQVTM, CDR2 ANQGSEA. Unmatched junction bases numbered 9, after V lost 5 bases and J lost 7 bases. The CDR3 runs to 13 residues. Here the CDR3 DNA reads TGCAGCGTTTCTACAGGGGGTAGCGATGAAGCTTTCTTT. It yields the protein CSVSTGGSDEAFF. Drawing the rest from reference TRBV29-1 and TRBJ1-1, the complete variable domain is SAVISQKPSRDICQRGTSLTIQCQVDSQVTMMFWYRQQPGQSLTLIATANQGSEATYESGFVIDKFPISRPNLTFSTLTVSNMSPEDSSIYLCSVSTGGSDEAFFGQGTRLTVV.

The rearrangement links TRBV28 to TRBJ1-3; a weak D match, TRBD1 (5 bases). The CDR3 spans 14 residues. V shed 5 bases and J shed 2 bases, with 10 bases lying between them. Germline V CDR1 and CDR2: MDHEN, SYDVKM. For the CDR3, the DNA is TGTGCCAGCAGTCCCTCAGGGCCTGGAAACACCATATATTTT. Its protein is CASSPSGPGNTIYF.

The chain links TRBV19 to TRBJ1-5, with D hard to call. V was shortened by 6 bases and J by 5 bases, with 14 bases between the two germline ends. Germline V gives CDR1 LNHDA, CDR2 SQIVND (reference sequence). This CDR3 has 14 amino acids. CDR3 sequence: CASSRRSVDQPQHF. The CDR3 coding sequence is TGTGCCAGTAGCCGAAGGTCGGTTGATCAGCCCCAGCATTTT.